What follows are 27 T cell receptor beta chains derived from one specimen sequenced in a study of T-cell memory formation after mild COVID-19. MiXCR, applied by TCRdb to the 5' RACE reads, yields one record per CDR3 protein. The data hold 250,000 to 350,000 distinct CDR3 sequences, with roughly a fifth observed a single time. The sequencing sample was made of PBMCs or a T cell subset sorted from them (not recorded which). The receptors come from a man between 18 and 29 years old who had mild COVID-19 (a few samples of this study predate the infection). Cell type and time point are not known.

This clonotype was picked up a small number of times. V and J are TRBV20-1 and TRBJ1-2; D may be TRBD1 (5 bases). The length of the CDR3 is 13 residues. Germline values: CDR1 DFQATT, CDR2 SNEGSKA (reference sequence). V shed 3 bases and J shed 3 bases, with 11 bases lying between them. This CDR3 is CSARTVSDYGYTF. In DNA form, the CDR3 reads TGCAGTGCTAGGACAGTATCCGACTATGGCTACACCTTC.

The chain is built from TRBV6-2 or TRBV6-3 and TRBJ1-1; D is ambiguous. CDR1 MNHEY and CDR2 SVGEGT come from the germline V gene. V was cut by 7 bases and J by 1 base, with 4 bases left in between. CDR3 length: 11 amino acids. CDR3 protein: CASTANTEAFF. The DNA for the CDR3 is TGTGCCAGCACAGCGAACACTGAAGCTTTCTTT.

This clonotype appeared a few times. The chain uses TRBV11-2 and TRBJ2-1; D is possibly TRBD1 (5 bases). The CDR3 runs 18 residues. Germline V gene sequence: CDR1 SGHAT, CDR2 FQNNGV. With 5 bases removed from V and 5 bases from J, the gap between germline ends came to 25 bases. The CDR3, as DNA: TGTGCCAGCAGCCTTCGAGTAGGGCAGGGTCCCTCAAACAATGAGCAGTTCTTC. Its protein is CASSLRVGQGPSNNEQFF.

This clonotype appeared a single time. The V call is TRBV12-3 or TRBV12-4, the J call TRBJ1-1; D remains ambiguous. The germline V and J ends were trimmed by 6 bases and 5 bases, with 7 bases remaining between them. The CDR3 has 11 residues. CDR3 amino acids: CASSRSTEAFF. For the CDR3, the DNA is TGTGCCAGCAGCCGAAGTACTGAAGCTTTCTTT.

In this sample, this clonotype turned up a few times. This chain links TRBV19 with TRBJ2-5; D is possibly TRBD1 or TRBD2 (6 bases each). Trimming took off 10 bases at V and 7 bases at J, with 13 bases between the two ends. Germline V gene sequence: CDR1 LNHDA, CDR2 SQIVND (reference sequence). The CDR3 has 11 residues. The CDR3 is CATRGGPTQYF. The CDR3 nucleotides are TGTGCCACCCGAGGGGGGCCGACCCAGTACTTC.

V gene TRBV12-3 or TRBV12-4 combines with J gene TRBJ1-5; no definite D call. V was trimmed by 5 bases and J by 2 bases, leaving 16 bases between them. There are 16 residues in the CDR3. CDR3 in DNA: TGTGCCAGCAGTCCCACCTCATATGGCGGCAATCAGCCCCAGCATTTT. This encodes CASSPTSYGGNQPQHF.

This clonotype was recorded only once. The CDR3 region has the DNA TGCAGTGCTAGTGTTATAGCGGGGAGCATTTCTAGCACAGATACGCAGTATTTT. This encodes CSASVIAGSISSTDTQYF. The chain links TRBV20-1 to TRBJ2-3; 8 nucleotides line up with TRBD2. The CDR3 contains 18 residues. J lost 0 bases, V lost 3 bases, and 14 bases had no gene match. Germline CDR1 and CDR2: DFQATT and SNEGSKA (reference sequence).

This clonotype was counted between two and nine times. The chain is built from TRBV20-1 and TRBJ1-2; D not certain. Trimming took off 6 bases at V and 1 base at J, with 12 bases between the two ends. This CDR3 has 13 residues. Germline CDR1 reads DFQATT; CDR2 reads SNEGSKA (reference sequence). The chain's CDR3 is CSADPTDNYGYTF. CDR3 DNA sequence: TGCAGTGCAGACCCTACCGATAACTATGGCTACACCTTC.

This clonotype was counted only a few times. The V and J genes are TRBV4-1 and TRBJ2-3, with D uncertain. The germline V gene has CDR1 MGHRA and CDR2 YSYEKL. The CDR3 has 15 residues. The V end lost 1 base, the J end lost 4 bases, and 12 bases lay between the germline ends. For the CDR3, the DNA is TGCGCCAGCAGCCAAGCTCACCCGGTCCCAGATACGCAGTATTTT. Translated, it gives CASSQAHPVPDTQYF.

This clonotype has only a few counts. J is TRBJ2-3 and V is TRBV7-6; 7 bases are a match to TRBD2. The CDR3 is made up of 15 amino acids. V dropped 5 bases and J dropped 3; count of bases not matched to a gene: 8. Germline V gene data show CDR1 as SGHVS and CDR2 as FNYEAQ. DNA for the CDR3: TGTGCCAGCAGCCTACGGACTAGAATTACAGATACGCAGTATTTT. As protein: CASSLRTRITDTQYF.

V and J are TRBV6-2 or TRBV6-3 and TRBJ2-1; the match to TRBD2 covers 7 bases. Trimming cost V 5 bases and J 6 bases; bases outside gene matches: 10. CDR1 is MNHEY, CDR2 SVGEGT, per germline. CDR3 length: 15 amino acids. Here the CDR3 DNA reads TGTGCCAGCAGTCCCGGGGCCACGGGAGGCAATGAGCAGTTCTTC. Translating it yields CASSPGATGGNEQFF.

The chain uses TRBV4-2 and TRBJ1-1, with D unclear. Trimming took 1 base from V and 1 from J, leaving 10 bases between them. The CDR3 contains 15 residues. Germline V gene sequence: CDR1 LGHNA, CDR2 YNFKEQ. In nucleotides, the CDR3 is TGTGCCAGCAGCCAAGTAGCCGTACAGAACACTGAAGCTTTCTTT. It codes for CASSQVAVQNTEAFF.

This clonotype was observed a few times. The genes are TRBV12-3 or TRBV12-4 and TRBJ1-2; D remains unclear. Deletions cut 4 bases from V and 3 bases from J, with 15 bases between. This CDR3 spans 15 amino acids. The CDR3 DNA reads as TGTGCCAGCAGTTCAGGACCGCACCTAGACTATGGCTACACCTTC. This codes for CASSSGPHLDYGYTF.

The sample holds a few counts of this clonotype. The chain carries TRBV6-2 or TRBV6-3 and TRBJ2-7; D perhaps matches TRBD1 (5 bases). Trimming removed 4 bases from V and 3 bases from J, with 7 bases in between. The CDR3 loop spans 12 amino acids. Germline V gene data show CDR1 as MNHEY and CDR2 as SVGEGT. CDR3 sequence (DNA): TGTGCCAGCAGTTGGACATTCTACGAGCAGTACTTC. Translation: CASSWTFYEQYF.

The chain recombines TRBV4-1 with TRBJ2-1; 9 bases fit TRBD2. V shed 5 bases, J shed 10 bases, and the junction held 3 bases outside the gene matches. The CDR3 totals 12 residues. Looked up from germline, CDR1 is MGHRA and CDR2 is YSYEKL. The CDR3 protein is CASSGTSGEQFF. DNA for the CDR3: TGCGCCAGCAGCGGAACTAGCGGGGAGCAGTTCTTC.

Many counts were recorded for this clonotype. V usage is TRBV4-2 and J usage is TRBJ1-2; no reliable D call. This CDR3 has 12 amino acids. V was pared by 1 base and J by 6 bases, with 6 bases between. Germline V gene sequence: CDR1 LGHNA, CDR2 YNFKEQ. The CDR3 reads CASSQVGDGYTF. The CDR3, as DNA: TGTGCCAGCAGCCAAGTCGGGGATGGCTACACCTTC.

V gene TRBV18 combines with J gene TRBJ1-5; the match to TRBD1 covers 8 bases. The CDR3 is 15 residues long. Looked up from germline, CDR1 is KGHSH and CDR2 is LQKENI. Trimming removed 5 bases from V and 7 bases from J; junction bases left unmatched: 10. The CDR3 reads CASSSQGARGQPQHF. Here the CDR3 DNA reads TGTGCCAGCTCATCCCAGGGGGCGAGGGGACAGCCCCAGCATTTT.

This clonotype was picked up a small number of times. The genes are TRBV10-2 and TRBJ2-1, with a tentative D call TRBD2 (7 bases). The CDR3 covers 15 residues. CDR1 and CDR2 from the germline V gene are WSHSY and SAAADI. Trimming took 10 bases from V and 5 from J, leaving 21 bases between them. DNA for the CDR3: TGCGCCACCCGGGGGTGGGGGGGGCGAAACAATGAGCAGTTCTTC. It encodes CATRGWGGRNNEQFF.

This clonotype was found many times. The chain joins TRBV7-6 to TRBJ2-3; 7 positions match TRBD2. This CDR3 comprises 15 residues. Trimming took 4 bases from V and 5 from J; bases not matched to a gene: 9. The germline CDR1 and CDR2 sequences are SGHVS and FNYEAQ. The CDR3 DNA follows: TGTGCCAGCAGCTCCCCTTTGGGGGGGGTAGATACGCAGTATTTT. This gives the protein CASSSPLGGVDTQYF.

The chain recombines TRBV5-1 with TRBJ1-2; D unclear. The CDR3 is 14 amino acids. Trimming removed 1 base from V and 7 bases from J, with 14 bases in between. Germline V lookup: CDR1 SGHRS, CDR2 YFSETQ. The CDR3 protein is CASSLLESMSGYTF. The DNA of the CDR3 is TGCGCCAGCAGCTTGTTGGAGTCTATGAGTGGCTACACCTTC.

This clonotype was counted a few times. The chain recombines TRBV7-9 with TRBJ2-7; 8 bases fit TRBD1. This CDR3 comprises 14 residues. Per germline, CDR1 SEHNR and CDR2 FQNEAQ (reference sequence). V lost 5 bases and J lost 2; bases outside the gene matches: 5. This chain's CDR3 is CASSQTGVPYEQYF. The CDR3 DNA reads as TGTGCCAGCAGCCAGACAGGGGTCCCCTACGAGCAGTACTTC.

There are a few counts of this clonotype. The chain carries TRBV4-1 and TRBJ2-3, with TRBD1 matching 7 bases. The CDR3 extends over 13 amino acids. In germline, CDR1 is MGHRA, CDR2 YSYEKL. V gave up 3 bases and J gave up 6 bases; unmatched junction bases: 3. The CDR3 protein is CASSQEQGDTQYF. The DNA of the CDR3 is TGCGCCAGCAGCCAGGAACAGGGGGATACGCAGTATTTT.

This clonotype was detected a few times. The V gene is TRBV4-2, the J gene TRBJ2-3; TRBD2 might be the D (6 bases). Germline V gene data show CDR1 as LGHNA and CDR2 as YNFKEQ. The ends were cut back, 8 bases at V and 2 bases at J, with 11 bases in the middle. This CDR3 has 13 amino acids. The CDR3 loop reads CASAEGFTDTQYF. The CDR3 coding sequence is TGTGCCAGCGCGGAGGGTTTCACAGATACGCAGTATTTT.

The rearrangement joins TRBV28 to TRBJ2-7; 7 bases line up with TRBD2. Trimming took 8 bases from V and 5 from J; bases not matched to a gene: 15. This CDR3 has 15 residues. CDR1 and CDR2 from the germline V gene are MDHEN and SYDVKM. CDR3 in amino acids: CASSSREGARHEQYV. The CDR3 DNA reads TGTGCCAGCTCCTCCAGGGAGGGCGCCCGCCACGAGCAGTACGTC.

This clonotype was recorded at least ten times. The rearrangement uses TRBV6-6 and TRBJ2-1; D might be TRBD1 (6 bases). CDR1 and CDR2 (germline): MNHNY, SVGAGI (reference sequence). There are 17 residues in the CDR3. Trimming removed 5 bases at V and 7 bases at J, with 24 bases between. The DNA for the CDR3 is TGTGCCAGCAGTCTTAGAAACAGGGCCGCAAGTGAGAATGAGCAGTTCTTC. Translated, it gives CASSLRNRAASENEQFF.

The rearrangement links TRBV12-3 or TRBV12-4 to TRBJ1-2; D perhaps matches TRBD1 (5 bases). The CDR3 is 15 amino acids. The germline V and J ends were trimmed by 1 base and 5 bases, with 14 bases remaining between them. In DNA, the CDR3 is TGTGCCAGCAGTTTAGTGGGGTGGGGCGGGTATGGCTACACCTTC. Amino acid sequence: CASSLVGWGGYGYTF.

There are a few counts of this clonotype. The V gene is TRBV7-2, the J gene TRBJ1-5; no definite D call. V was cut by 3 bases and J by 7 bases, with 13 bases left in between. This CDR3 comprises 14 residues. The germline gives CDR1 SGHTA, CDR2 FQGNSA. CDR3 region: CASSFDFTPQPQHF. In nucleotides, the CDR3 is TGTGCCAGCAGCTTTGACTTCACACCCCAGCCCCAGCATTTT.